The 27 T cell receptor delta chains below all came from one sample that was sequenced in a study of gamma-delta T cells after stem cell transplantation. TCRdb reanalysed the RT-PCR reads with CATT. The profile shows some 1,100 delta-chain clones, about 3.5% of them singletons. Sequenced sample: gamma-delta T cells. The receptor source for this set is a human donor. It is not recorded whose cells these are; they may come from a transplant donor.

To note about this clone: This sequence is one base from a far larger clone and is likely a read error. Additional DNA sequences in this sample encode the identical CDR3. The V and J genes are TRDV2 and TRDJ1; 11 nucleotides match TRDD3. This CDR3 is 20 amino acids long. V shed 3 bases and J 0 bases; nucleotides not matched to a gene: 17. Germline V gene sequence: CDR1 GEAIGNYY, CDR2 EKD. CDR3 in amino acids: CACDPVLGDKTPSYTDKLIF. CDR3 coding DNA: TGTGCCTGTGACCCTGTACTGGGGGATAAAACCCCTTCGTACACCGATAAACTCATCTTT.

Points on this clone: TCRdb shows a much larger clone's protein in place of this DNA's translation, and the two differ at residue 10, likely through a read error; the protein shown is translated from the DNA. The chain joins TRDV2 to TRDJ1, with 7 bases matching TRDD3. V was clipped by 1 base and J by 3 bases; unmatched bases: 16. This CDR3 has 18 residues. Germline V CDR1 and CDR2: GEAIGNYY, EKD. CDR3 loop: CACDTIVLGNTVADKLIF. CDR3 in DNA: TGTGCCTGTGACACGATTGTACTGGGGAATACTGTCGCCGATAAACTCATCTTT.

Regarding this clone: Since a far larger clone is one base different, this is likely a read error. This rearrangement joins TRDV2 to TRDJ3; D is perhaps TRDD3 (6 bases). Germline CDR1 is GEAIGNYY and CDR2 is EKD. The CDR3 extends over 22 amino acids. CDR3 amino acids: CACNTGSQGDPQMSWDTRQMFF. CDR3 in DNA: TGTGCCTGTAACACCGGGTCGCAGGGGGACCCTCAAATGTCCTGGGACACCCGACAGATGTTTTTC.

The chain recombines TRDV2 with TRDJ2; the match to TRDD3 covers 8 bases. V lost 0 bases to trimming and J lost 5 bases; unmatched junction nucleotides: 1. The germline CDR1 and CDR2 sequences are GEAIGNYY and EKD. CDR3 length equals 14 residues. CDR3 sequence: CACDTVGDTAQLFF. The CDR3 DNA reads TGTGCCTGTGACACCGTGGGGGATACAGCACAACTCTTCTTT.

Note on this clone: TCRdb attributes to this sequence the protein of a much larger clone, which differs from the DNA translation at residue 6; a read error is likely, and the protein displayed is translated from the DNA. V and J are TRDV2 and TRDJ1; tentative D call: TRDD1 (5 bases). This CDR3 is built from 17 residues. Trimming took off 0 bases at V and 0 bases at J, with 16 bases between the two ends. From germline, CDR1 is GEAIGNYY and CDR2 EKD. The CDR3 bases are TGTGCCTGTGACACCGCTGGAATAGCCGGGGACACCGATAAACTCATCTTT. This gives the protein CACDTAGIAGDTDKLIF.

This clone was picked up a small number of times. A far larger clone is one base from this, pointing to a likely read error. The chain carries TRDV2 and TRDJ2; D ambiguous. Between the trimmed V and J ends, which lost 4 bases and 8 bases, there was a span of 22 bases. CDR3 length: 16 amino acids. The germline gives CDR1 GEAIGNYY, CDR2 EKD. In nucleotides, the CDR3 is TGTGCCTGTGAGCGGGTGGGTACTGAAGATTGGGCACAACTCTTCTTT. Translating it yields CACERVGTEDWAQLFF.

The V call is TRDV2, the J call TRDJ1, with 13 bases lining up with TRDD3. V was pared by 4 bases and J by 9 bases, with 10 bases of the junction left unmatched. The CDR3 has 15 residues. Per the germline V gene, CDR1 is GEAIGNYY and CDR2 is EKD. The CDR3 nucleotides read TGTGCCTGTGATAAACTGGGGGATACGCGAGTGGAACTCATCTTT. It codes for CACDKLGDTRVELIF.

As concerns this clone: TCRdb's protein, taken from a much larger clone, differs from this DNA's translation at residue 12, likely owing to a read error; the protein displayed comes from the DNA. The chain employs TRDV2 and TRDJ1; 10 nucleotides align to TRDD3. CDR1 is GEAIGNYY, CDR2 EKD, per germline. The CDR3 is made up of 15 amino acids. The CDR3 reads CACDSMGDTTDNLIF. The CDR3 DNA reads TGTGCCTGTGACTCGATGGGGGATACTACCGATAACCTCATCTTT.

V usage is TRDV2 and J usage is TRDJ1, with 8 bases lining up with TRDD3. The CDR3 covers 15 residues. Germline V gene data show CDR1 as GEAIGNYY and CDR2 as EKD. V was clipped by 7 bases and J by 0 bases; unmatched bases: 9. CDR3 bases: TGTGCCTGCGGCCTACTGGGGGTCGACACCGATAAACTCATCTTT. This sequence encodes CACGLLGVDTDKLIF.

Details on this clone: With a far larger clone one base away, a read error is the likely cause. This chain joins TRDV2 and TRDJ3, with 11 bases lining up with TRDD3. Germline lookup yields CDR1 GEAIGNYY and CDR2 EKD. Trimming removed 0 bases from V and 0 bases from J; junction bases left unmatched: 12. The CDR3 length is 22 residues. In nucleotides, the CDR3 is TGTGCCTGTGACACCGGAGGACTGGGGGATATGGGTGGCTCCTGGGACACCCGACAGATGTTTTTC. This sequence encodes CACDTGGLGDMGGSWDTRQMFF.

The chain couples TRDV2 to TRDJ1; 12 nucleotides match TRDD3. The ends lost 3 bases at V and 0 bases at J; junction bases unmatched: 13. CDR1 GEAIGNYY and CDR2 EKD come from the germline V gene. The length of the CDR3 is 19 residues. The CDR3 bases are TGTGCCTGTGACTCGGCGGAAGTACTGGGGGATACTTACACCGATAAACTCATCTTT. Amino acids: CACDSAEVLGDTYTDKLIF.

This clone was counted a few times. A read error likely explains why the TCRdb protein, taken from a much larger clone, differs from this DNA's translation at residue 7; the protein shown is translated from the DNA. The chain employs TRDV2 and TRDJ1; D gene uncertain. The CDR3 totals 18 residues. V lost 0 bases, J lost 0 bases, and 19 bases lay in between. CDR1 is GEAIGNYY, CDR2 EKD, per germline. The CDR3 region is CACDTVEGLSSYTDKLIF. The CDR3 DNA is TGTGCCTGTGACACCGTTGAGGGGCTTTCTTCGTACACCGATAAACTCATCTTT.

As regards this clone: This likely traces to a read error, being one base from a far larger clone. The identical CDR3 is also encoded by other nucleotide sequences in the sample. The gene calls are TRDV2 and TRDJ3, with TRDD3 as a possible D gene (6 bases). Germline V gives CDR1 GEAIGNYY, CDR2 EKD. The CDR3 has 18 amino acids. V lost 3 bases, J lost 0 bases, and 14 bases lay in between. For the CDR3, the DNA is TGTGCCTGTGACTCAACTGGGAGTCTCTCCTGGGACACCCGACAGATGTTTTTC. Translated, it gives CACDSTGSLSWDTRQMFF.

Only a few counts were recorded for this clone. The protein that TCRdb holds for this DNA derives from a much larger clone and differs from the translated DNA at residue 3, which likely indicates a read error; the protein shown here is translated from the DNA. The V and J genes are TRDV2 and TRDJ1, with a weak D call TRDD3 (5 bases). The V gene's germline CDR1 is GEAIGNYY and CDR2 EKD. V dropped 8 bases and J dropped 4 bases, with 22 bases sitting between them. The CDR3 length is 15 residues. CDR3 nucleotides: TGTGCCTATGATAACCTGCTGGGTTTTGGCGATAAACTCATCTTT. Its translation: CAYDNLLGFGDKLIF.

In this sample, this clone turned up a few times. A read error may account for a junction end that differs from germline. This chain links TRDV2 with TRDJ1; 9 bases match TRDD3. Germline V gives CDR1 GEAIGNYY, CDR2 EKD. The CDR3 extends over 17 amino acids. CDR3 amino acids: CACDTLLGDTAADKLIF. The CDR3 coding sequence is TGTGCCTGCGACACCCTACTTGGGGATACGGCCGCCGATAAACTCATCTTT.

As to this clone: A read error likely explains this, since a far larger clone differs by one base. The chain has TRDV2 and TRDJ3; TRDD3 is a possible D gene (6 bases). Germline loops: CDR1 GEAIGNYY, CDR2 EKD. The CDR3 is 22 residues long. The V gene lost 0 bases and the J gene lost 2 bases, with 25 bases spanning the gap. The DNA for the CDR3 is TGTGCCTGTGACACCGGGTCGCAGGGGGACCCTCAAATGCCCTGGGACACCCGACAGATGTTTTTC. This encodes CACDTGSQGDPQMPWDTRQMFF.

This clone has only a few counts. A far larger clone is one nucleotide away, so this likely arose from a read error. Distinct nucleotide sequences in the sample also encode this CDR3. The V call is TRDV2, the J call TRDJ1; the D is unclear. This CDR3 region has 14 residues. Germline CDR1 GEAIGNYY, CDR2 EKD. The CDR3 protein is CACDNIAPADKLIF. Here the CDR3 DNA reads TGTGCCTGTGACAATATAGCCCCGGCCGATAAACTTATCTTT.

This clone is medium-sized. This likely came from a read error, as a far larger clone is one base away. V gene TRDV2 combines with J gene TRDJ1; TRDD3 matches at 9 bases. The V and J ends lost 1 base and 3 bases, in that order; junction bases with no gene match: 11. The CDR3 consists of 17 residues. Germline assignment: CDR1 GEAIGNYY and CDR2 EKD. The CDR3 DNA reads as TGTGCCTGTGACACTCTGGGGGATGCAGGAGCCTCCGATAAACTCATCTTT. Translated: CACDTLGDAGASDKLIF.

With regard to this clone: Since a far larger clone is one base different, this is likely a read error. Other DNA sequences in this sample translate to the same CDR3. This chain links TRDV2 with TRDJ1; 11 positions match TRDD3. This CDR3 is built from 20 residues. Germline V CDR1 and CDR2: GEAIGNYY, EKD. Trimming at V came to 3 bases and at J to 0 bases, leaving 17 bases not matched to a gene. CDR3 DNA sequence: TGTGCCTGTGACCCTGTACTGGGGGATAAGACGCCTTCGTACACCGATAAACTCATCTTT. It encodes CACDPVLGDKTPSYTDKLIF.

This clone showed up just a few times. This likely stems from a read error, as it lies one base from a far larger clone. The chain combines TRDV2 with TRDJ3; TRDD3 aligns across 9 bases. Germline CDR1 reads GEAIGNYY; CDR2 reads EKD. This CDR3 comprises 23 residues. The CDR3 here is CACDSPPTASGGLPSRDTRQMFF. CDR3 DNA: TGTGCCTGTGACTCCCCTCCTACGGCCTCTGGGGGATTACCCTCCCGGGACACCCGACAGATGTTTTTC.

The chain is built from TRDV2 and TRDJ1, with D perhaps matching TRDD3 (6 bases). The germline V gene has CDR1 GEAIGNYY and CDR2 EKD. V gave up 3 bases and J gave up 0 bases, with 31 bases separating them. The CDR3 runs to 21 residues. The CDR3 DNA sequence: TGTGCCTGTGACCTCCCAACCTCCTTCGCGGTGGGGGCCCCACACACCGATAAACTCATCTTT. Amino acid sequence: CACDLPTSFAVGAPHTDKLIF.

Turning to this clone: The likely explanation is a read error, given a far larger clone one base away. Different DNA sequences within this sample yield the same CDR3. The chain recombines TRDV2 with TRDJ3, with 7 bases identical to TRDD3. Germline CDR1 and CDR2: GEAIGNYY and EKD. Trimming at V came to 1 base and at J to 1 base, leaving 12 bases not matched to a gene. The CDR3 covers 20 residues. The CDR3 is CACDTAAGGPPSWDTRQMFF. The DNA for the CDR3 is TGTGCCTGTGACACTGCGGCTGGGGGCCCACCTTCCTGGGACACCCGACAGATGTTTTTC.

Only a few counts were recorded for this clone. The amino acid sequence in TCRdb belongs to a much larger clone and departs from this DNA's translation at residue 21, likely a sequencing read error; the sequence shown is translated from the DNA. The gene calls are TRDV2 and TRDJ3, with 9 bases that match TRDD3. Germline V gene data show CDR1 as GEAIGNYY and CDR2 as EKD. This CDR3 has 23 amino acids. The CDR3 reads CACDSPPTASGGLPSWDTRQTFF. The CDR3 region has the DNA TGTGCCTGTGACTCCCCTCCTACGGCCTCTGGGGGATTACCCTCCTGGGACACCCGACAGACGTTTTTC.

This clone is large. Other DNA sequences in this specimen translate into the identical CDR3. This chain joins TRDV2 and TRDJ1; D is uncertain. Germline-derived CDR1 and CDR2 are GEAIGNYY and EKD. The CDR3 loop spans 15 amino acids. V shed 3 bases and J shed 0 bases, with 13 bases lying between them. The CDR3 sequence is CACDPIGSYTDKLIF. The CDR3 DNA reads TGTGCCTGTGACCCTATTGGCAGCTACACCGATAAACTCATCTTT.

Of note for this clone: This probably arose from a read error, given a far larger clone one base away. In the same sample, other DNA sequences code for this CDR3. The chain recombines TRDV2 with TRDJ1; 8 bases line up with TRDD3. CDR1 GEAIGNYY and CDR2 EKD come from the germline V gene. The CDR3 consists of 17 residues. V shed 7 bases and J 0 bases; nucleotides not matched to a gene: 15. CDR3 DNA: TGTGCCTGCGACGCCGTGAGGGTGGGGGATTACACCGATAAACTCATCTTT. Encoded protein: CACDAVRVGDYTDKLIF.

In the case of this clone: A far bigger clonotype differs at one base, so this is likely a read error. The sample contains more than one DNA sequence encoding this CDR3. The chain carries TRDV2 and TRDJ1; 10 nucleotides align to TRDD3. The CDR3 contains 17 residues. With 1 base clipped from V and 0 bases from J, the junction kept 7 bases outside the gene matches. Germline V gene sequence: CDR1 GEAIGNYY, CDR2 EKD. The CDR3 DNA reads as TGTGCCTGTGACACTGTGGGGGATACTAGGGACACCGATAAACTCATCTTT. Translating gives CACDTVGDTRDTDKLIF.

A word on this clone: TCRdb's listed protein matches a much larger clone and diverges from this DNA's translation at residue 5, likely through a read error; the protein shown comes from the DNA. The chain recombines TRDV2 with TRDJ1; 11 positions match TRDD3. The trim removed 3 bases at V and 3 bases at J, leaving 17 bases unmatched. The germline V gene has CDR1 GEAIGNYY and CDR2 EKD. The CDR3 is 19 amino acids. The CDR3: CACDAAGLGDTRDPDKLIF. In nucleotides, the CDR3 is TGTGCCTGTGACGCCGCGGGGCTGGGGGATACAAGGGATCCCGATAAACTCATCTTT.